This T cell receptor beta chain originates from a study of blood T cell repertoires in COVID-19. Study-level information: Sites across the United States, Italy and Spain contributed samples from acute and convalescent COVID-19.

The germline V gene encodes CDR1 LNHDA and CDR2 SQIVND (reference sequence). With 7 bases removed from V and 5 bases from J, the gap between germline ends came to 17 bases. This CDR3 contains 14 residues. Original data processing: The assay estimated nucleated cells by amplifying reference gene primers. Clones were read by immunoSEQ multiplex PCR, and TCRdb kept only the in-frame ones, dropping some. V and J calls and clone size follow that table, whereas D and trimming were derived from the DNA. This table has some 370,000 clones, about 87% appearing once. The TCR comes from a woman between 25 and 40 years old with COVID-19, enrolled during active disease. This chain links TRBV19 with TRBJ1-1; no clear D. The source material was peripheral blood. CDR3 sequence reads: CASTQSPSGTEAFF. The CDR3 nucleotides are TGTGCCAGTACACAATCCCCTAGTGGGACTGAAGCTTTCTTT.